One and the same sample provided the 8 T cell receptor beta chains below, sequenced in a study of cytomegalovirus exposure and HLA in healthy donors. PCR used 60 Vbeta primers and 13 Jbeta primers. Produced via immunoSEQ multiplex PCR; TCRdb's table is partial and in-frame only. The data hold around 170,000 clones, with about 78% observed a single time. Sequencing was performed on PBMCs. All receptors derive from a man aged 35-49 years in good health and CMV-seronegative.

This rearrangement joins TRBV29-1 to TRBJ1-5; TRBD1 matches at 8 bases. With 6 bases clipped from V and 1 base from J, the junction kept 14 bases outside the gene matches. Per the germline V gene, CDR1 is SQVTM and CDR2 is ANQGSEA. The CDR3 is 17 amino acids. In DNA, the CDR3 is TGCAGCGTCCAAAATTGGACAGGGTTGTTGAGCAATCAGCCCCAGCATTTT. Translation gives CSVQNWTGLLSNQPQHF.

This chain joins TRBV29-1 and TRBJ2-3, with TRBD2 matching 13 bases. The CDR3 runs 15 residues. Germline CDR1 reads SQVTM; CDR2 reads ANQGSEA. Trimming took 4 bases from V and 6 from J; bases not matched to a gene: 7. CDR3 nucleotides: TGCAGCGTTGCCGGGACTAGCGGGGCCTGGGATACGCAGTATTTT. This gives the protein CSVAGTSGAWDTQYF.

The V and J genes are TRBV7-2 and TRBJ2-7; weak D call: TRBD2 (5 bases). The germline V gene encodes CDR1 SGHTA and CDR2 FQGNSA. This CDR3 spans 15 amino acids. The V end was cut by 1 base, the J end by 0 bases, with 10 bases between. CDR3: CASSLDPGSSYEQYF. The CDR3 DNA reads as TGTGCCAGCAGCTTAGATCCGGGGAGCTCCTACGAGCAGTACTTC.

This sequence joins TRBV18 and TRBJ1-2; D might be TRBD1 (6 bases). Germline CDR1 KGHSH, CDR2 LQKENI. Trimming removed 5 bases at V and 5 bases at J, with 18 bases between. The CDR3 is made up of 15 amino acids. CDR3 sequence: CASSSSGTPPYGYTF. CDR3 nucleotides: TGTGCCAGCTCATCTTCTGGGACACCTCCTTATGGCTACACCTTC.

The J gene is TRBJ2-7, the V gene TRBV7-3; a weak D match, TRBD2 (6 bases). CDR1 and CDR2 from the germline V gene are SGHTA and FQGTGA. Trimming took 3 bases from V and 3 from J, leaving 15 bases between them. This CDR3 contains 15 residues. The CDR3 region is CASSFGTSTRYEQYF. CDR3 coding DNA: TGTGCCAGCAGCTTCGGGACTTCGACCCGCTACGAGCAGTACTTC.

This CDR3 is CTSSLPSPSGGEKNIQYF. The CDR3 nucleotides are TGCACCAGCAGCCTCCCATCCCCTAGCGGGGGGGAGAAAAACATTCAGTACTTC. The chain recombines TRBV1 with TRBJ2-4; TRBD2 is the table's D call, not checked against the DNA. TRBV1 is recorded as a pseudogene. The CDR3 is made up of 18 amino acids.

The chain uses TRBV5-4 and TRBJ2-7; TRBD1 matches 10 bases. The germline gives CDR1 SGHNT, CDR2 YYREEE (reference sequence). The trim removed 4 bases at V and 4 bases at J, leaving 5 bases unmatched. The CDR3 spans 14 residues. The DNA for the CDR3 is TGTGCCAGCAGCCACGGGACAGGGGTGTACGAGCAGTACTTC. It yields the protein CASSHGTGVYEQYF.

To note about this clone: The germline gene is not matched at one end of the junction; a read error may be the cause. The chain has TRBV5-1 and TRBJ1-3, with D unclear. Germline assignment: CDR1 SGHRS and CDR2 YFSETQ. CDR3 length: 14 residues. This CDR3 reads CASSSEGSGNTTYF. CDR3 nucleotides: TGCGCCAGCAGCTCTGAGGGCTCTGGAAACACCACATATTTT.